Sequencing of this TCR beta chain was carried out in a study of CD8 T cells in Susac syndrome. Random hexamers were used to reverse transcribe the RNA input (about 0.45 to 1 ug). TCRdb re-derived calls from the immunoSEQ multiplex PCR reads in MiXCR, one entry per CDR3 protein. The sample consists of about 250,000 distinct CDR3 sequences, 85% to 95% of them appearing once. V lost 6 bases and J 14 bases, leaving 18 bases between the germline ends. Germline loops: CDR1 DFQATT, CDR2 SNEGSKA (reference sequence). CDR3 length equals 11 residues. What was sequenced was CD4+ T cells from PBMCs. The chain links TRBV20-1 to TRBJ2-3, with D possibly being TRBD2 (6 bases). The receptor's source is a human donor with multiple sclerosis. The CDR3 spells CSATGDSDPYF. As DNA, the CDR3 is TGCAGTGCCACCGGGGACTCCGATCCGTATTTT.